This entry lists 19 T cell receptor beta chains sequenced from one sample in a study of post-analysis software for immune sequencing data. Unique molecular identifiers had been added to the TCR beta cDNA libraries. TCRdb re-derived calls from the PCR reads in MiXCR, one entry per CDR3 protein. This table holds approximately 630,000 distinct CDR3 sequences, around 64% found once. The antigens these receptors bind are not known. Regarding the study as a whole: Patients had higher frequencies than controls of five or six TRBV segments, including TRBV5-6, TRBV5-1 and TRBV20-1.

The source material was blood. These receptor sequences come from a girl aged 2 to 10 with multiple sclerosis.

Here the CDR3 reads CASKLQGAVYNEQFF. CDR3 DNA: TGTGCCAGCAAGCTACAGGGGGCTGTCTACAATGAGCAGTTCTTC. The chain carries TRBV12-3 or TRBV12-4 and TRBJ2-1; 9 bases are a match to TRBD1. J gave up 3 bases and V 7 bases, and 7 bases lay outside the gene matches. This CDR3 contains 15 residues.

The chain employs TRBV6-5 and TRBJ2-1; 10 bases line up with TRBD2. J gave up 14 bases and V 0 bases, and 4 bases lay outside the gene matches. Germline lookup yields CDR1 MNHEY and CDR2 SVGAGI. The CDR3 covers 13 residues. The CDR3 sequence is CASSYSRSGREFF. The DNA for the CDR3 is TGTGCCAGCAGTTACTCGAGGAGCGGGAGGGAGTTCTTC.

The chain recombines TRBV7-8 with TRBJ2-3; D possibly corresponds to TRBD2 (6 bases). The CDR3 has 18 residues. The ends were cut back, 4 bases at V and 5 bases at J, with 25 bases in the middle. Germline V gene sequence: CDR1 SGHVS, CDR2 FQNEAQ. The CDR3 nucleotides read TGTGCCAGCAGCTCGGGGCGCGGGGACTCTGGCCGGATAGATACGCAGTATTTT. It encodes CASSSGRGDSGRIDTQYF.

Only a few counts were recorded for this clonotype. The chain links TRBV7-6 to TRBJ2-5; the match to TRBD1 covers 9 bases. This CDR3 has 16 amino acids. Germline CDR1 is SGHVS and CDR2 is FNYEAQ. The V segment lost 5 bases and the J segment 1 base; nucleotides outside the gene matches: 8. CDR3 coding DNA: TGTGCCAGCAGCCCGAGACAGGGGGGCTTCCAAGAGACCCAGTACTTC. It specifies CASSPRQGGFQETQYF. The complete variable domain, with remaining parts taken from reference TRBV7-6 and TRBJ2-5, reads GAGVSQSPRYKVTKRGQDVALRCDPISGHVSLYWYRQALGQGPEFLTYFNYEAQQDKSGLPNDRFSAERPEGSISTLTIQRTEQRDSAMYRCASSPRQGGFQETQYFGPGTRLLVL.

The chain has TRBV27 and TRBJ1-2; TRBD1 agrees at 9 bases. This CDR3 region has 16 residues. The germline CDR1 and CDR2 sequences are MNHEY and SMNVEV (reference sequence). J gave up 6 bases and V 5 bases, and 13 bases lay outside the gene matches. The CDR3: CASSPLPGQGGDGYTF. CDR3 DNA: TGTGCCAGCAGTCCCCTTCCGGGACAGGGAGGAGATGGCTACACCTTC.

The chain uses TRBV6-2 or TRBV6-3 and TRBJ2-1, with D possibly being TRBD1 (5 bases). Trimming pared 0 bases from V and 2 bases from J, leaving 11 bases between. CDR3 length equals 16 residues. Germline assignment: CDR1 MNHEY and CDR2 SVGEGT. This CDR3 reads CASSYSVRAPYNEQFF. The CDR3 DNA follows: TGTGCCAGCAGTTACTCGGTCAGGGCACCCTACAATGAGCAGTTCTTC.

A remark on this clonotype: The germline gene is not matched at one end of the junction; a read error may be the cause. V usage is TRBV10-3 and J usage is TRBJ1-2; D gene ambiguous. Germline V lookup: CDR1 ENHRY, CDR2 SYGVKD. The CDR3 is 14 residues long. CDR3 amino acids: CAIRRVEGAYGYTF. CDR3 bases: TGTGCTATCAGGAGGGTAGAGGGAGCCTATGGCTACACCTTC.

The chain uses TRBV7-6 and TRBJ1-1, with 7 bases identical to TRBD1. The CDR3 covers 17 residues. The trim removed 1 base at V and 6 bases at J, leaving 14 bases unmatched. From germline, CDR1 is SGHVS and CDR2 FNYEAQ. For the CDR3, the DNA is TGTGCCAGCAGCTTAGGTGAGGTTCGACAGGGAGTCCCTGAAGCTTTCTTT. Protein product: CASSLGEVRQGVPEAFF.

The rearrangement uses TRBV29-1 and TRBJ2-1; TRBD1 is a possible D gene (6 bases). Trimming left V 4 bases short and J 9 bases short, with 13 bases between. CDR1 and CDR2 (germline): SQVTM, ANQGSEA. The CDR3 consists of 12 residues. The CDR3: CSVGPGGSEQFF. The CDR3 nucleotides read TGCAGCGTTGGCCCTGGGGGCAGTGAGCAGTTCTTC.

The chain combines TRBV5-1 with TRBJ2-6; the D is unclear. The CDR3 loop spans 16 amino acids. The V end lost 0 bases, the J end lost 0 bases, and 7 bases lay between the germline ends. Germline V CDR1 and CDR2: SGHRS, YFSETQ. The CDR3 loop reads CASSLAEHSGANVLTF. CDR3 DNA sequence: TGCGCCAGCAGCTTGGCCGAACACTCTGGGGCCAACGTCCTGACTTTC.

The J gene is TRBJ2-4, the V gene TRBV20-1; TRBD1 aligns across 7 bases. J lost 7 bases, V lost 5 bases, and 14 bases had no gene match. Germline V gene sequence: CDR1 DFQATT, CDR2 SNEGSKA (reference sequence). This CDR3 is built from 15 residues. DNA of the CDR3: TGCAGTGCTGGAAGACAGGGCTTGGAGCGGAACATTCAGTACTTC. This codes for CSAGRQGLERNIQYF.

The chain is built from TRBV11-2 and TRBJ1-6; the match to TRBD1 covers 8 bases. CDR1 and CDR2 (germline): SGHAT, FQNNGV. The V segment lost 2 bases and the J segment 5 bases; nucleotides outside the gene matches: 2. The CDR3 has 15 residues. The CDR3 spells CASSLQGANNSPLHF. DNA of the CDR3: TGTGCCAGCAGCTTACAGGGGGCAAATAATTCACCCCTCCACTTT.

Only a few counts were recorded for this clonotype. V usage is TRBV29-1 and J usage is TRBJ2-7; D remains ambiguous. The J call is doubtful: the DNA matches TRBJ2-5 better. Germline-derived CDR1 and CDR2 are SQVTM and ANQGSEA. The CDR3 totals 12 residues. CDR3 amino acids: CSVEMGLETQYF. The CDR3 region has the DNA TGCAGCGTTGAGATGGGGTTGGAGACCCAGTACTTC.

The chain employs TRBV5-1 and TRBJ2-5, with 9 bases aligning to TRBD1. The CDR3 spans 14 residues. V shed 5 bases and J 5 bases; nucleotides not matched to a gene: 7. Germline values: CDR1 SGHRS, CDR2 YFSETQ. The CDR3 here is CASSPQGAAETQYF. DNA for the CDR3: TGCGCCAGCAGTCCACAGGGGGCTGCGGAGACCCAGTACTTC.

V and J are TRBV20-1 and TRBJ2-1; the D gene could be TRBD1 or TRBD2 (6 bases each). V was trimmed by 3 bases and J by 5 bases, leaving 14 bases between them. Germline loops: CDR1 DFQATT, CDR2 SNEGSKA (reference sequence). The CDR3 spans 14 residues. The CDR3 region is CSASRGAENNEQFF. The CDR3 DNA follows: TGCAGTGCTAGTAGGGGGGCGGAAAACAATGAGCAGTTCTTC.

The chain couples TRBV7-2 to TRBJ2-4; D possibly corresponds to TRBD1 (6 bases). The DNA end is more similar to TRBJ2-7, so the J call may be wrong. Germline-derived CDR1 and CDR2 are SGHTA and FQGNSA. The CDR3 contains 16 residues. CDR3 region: CASSLVGAEPISEQYF. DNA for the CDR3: TGTGCCAGCAGCTTAGTGGGGGCGGAGCCAATTTCCGAGCAGTACTTC.

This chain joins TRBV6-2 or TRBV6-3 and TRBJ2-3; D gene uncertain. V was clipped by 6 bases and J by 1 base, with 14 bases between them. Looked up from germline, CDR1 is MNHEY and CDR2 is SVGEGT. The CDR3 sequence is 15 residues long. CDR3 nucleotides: TGTGCCAGCAGCCTCACTGGACCTGGCACAGATACGCAGTATTTT. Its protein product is CASSLTGPGTDTQYF.

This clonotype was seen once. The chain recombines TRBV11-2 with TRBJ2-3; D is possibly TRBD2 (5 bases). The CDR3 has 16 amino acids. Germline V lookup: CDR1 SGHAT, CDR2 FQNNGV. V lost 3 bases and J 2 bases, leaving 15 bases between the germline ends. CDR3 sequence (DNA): TGTGCCAGCAGCTTTTCATTAGCGTACCCCACAGATACGCAGTATTTT. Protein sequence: CASSFSLAYPTDTQYF.

The chain's CDR3 is CASSEPGHPSSGANVLTF. The CDR3 DNA reads as TGTGCCAGCAGCGAGCCGGGACATCCGAGCTCTGGGGCCAACGTCCTGACTTTC. The chain links TRBV7-2 to TRBJ2-6, with D perhaps TRBD1 (6 bases). V shed 5 bases and J shed 0 bases, with 17 bases lying between them. This CDR3 has 18 residues. Germline assignment: CDR1 SGHTA and CDR2 FQGNSA. The full variable domain, with the rest looked up from reference TRBV7-2 and TRBJ2-6, is GAGVSQSPSNKVTEKGKDVELRCDPISGHTALYWYRQSLGQGLEFLIYFQGNSAPDKSGLPSDRFSAERTGGSVSTLTIQRTQQEDSAVYLCASSEPGHPSSGANVLTFGAGSRLTVL.